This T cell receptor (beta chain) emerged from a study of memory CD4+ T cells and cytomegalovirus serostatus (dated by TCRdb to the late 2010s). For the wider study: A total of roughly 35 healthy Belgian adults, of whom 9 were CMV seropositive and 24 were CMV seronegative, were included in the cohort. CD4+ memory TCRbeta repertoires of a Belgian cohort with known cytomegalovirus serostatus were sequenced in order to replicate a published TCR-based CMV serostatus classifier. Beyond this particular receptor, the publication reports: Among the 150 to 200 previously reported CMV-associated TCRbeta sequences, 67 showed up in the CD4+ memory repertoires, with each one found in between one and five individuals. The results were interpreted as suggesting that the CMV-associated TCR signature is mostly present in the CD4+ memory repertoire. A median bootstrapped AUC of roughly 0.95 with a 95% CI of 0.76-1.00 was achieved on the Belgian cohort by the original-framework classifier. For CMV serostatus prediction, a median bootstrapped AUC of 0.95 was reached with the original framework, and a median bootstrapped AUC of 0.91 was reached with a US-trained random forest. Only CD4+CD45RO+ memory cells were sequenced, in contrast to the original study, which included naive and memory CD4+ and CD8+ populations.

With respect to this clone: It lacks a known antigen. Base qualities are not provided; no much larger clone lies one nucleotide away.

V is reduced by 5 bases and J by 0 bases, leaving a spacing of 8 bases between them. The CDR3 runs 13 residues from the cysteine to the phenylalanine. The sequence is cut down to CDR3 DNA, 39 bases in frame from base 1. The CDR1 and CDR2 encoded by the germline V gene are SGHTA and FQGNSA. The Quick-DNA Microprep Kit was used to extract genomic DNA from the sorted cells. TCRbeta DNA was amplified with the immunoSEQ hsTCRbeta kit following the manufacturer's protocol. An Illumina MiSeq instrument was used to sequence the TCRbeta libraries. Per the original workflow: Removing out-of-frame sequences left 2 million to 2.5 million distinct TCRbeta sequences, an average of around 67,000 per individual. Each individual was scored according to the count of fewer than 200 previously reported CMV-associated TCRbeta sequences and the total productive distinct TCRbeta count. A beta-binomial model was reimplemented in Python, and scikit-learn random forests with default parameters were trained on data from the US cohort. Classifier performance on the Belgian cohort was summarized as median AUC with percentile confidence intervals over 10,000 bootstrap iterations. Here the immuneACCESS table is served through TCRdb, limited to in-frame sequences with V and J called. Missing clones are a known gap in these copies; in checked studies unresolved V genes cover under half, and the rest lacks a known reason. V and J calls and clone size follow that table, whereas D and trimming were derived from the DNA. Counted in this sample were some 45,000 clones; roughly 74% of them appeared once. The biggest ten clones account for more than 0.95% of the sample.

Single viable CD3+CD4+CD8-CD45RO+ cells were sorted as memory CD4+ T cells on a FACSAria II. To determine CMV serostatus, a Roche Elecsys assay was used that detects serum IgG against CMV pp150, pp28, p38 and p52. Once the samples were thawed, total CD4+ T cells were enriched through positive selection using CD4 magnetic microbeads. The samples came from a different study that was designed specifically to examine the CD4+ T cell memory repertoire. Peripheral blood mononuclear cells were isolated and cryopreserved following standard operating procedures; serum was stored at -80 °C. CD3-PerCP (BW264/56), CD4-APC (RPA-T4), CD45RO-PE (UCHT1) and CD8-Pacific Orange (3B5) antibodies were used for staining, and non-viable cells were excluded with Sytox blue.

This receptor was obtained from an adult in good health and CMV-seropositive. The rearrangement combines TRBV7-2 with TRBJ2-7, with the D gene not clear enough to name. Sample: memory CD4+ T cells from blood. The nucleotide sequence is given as TGTGCCAGCAGCCCGCACCGCTCCTACGAGCAGTACTTC. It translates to CASSPHRSYEQYF.